Listed below are T cell receptor beta chains from one sample, sequenced in a study of T cells after yellow fever vaccination. Each CDR3 protein gets one entry after TCRdb re-called the 5' RACE reads with MiXCR. The table lists around 330,000 distinct CDR3 sequences, 3% to 4.5% of them singletons. The sample was PBMCs, taken on the day of the yellow fever booster vaccination. The receptors were sampled from a young man who received the YFV17D yellow fever vaccine. Both conserved end residues are part of each CDR3. D genes are given only for firm matches. Only part of the rows carry a size: once, few, many, or a class if the clone is expanded.

v_call	d_call	cdr3_length	j_call	clone_size	cdr3_nt	cdr3_aa
TRBV7-2	NA	15	TRBJ2-3	NA	TGTGCCAGCAGCTTAGATGGTGGCAGGCCAGATACGCAGTATTTT	CASSLDGGRPDTQYF
TRBV7-2	TRBD1	14	TRBJ1-2	many	TGTGCCAGCAGCTTAAGGGACAGAAACTATGGCTACACCTTC	CASSLRDRNYGYTF
TRBV5-1	TRBD2	14	TRBJ2-1	NA	TGCGCCAGCGGGGGGAGCGGGGCTTTGAATGAGCAGTTCTTC	CASGGSGALNEQFF
TRBV7-9	NA	15	TRBJ2-5	many	TGTGCCAGCAGCTCTACTTCGGGATATACGGGGACCCAGTACTTC	CASSSTSGYTGTQYF
TRBV29-1	TRBD1	15	TRBJ1-2	many	TGCAGCGTTCTAAAGTTGACAGGGACTTCCTATGGCTACACCTTC	CSVLKLTGTSYGYTF
TRBV5-1	TRBD1	14	TRBJ2-3	few	TGCGCCAGCAGCTTGCAGGGGGTAACAGATACGCAGTATTTT	CASSLQGVTDTQYF
TRBV7-2	NA	13	TRBJ2-5	many	TGTGCCAGCAGCTGGCTAGCGCAAGAGACCCAGTACTTC	CASSWLAQETQYF
TRBV12-3/TRBV12-4	NA	13	TRBJ1-2	many	TGTGCCAGCAGTTTTGGGGAGAACTATGGCTACACCTTC	CASSFGENYGYTF
TRBV24-1	NA	14	TRBJ2-3	NA	TGTGCCACCAGTGACGGGGGGCCGGGAGATACGCAGTATTTT	CATSDGGPGDTQYF
TRBV20-1	NA	15	TRBJ1-2	few	TGCAGTGCACGCCAGGCCGAATTCTCTAACTATGGCTACACCTTC	CSARQAEFSNYGYTF
TRBV5-4	NA	16	TRBJ1-2	few	TGTGCCAGCAGCCTTTGGGGCTCCTCGACAGGCTCAGGCTACACCTTC	CASSLWGSSTGSGYTF
TRBV7-9	NA	15	TRBJ2-2	NA	TGTGCCAGCAGCATACCGGGACAATACACCGGGGAGCTGTTTTTT	CASSIPGQYTGELFF
TRBV4-3	NA	14	TRBJ1-1	many	TGCGCCAGCAGCCAAGAAACAGGGAGCACTGAAGCTTTCTTT	CASSQETGSTEAFF
TRBV6-6	NA	15	TRBJ2-5	many	TGTGCCAGCAGTCGTTCCGTCGGGGGTTTGGAGACCCAGTACTTC	CASSRSVGGLETQYF
TRBV6-6	NA	12	TRBJ2-4	NA	TGTGCCGGAGGGGCAGCCAAAAACATTCAGTACTTC	CAGGAAKNIQYF
TRBV5-4	NA	16	TRBJ1-2	few	TGTGCCAGCAGCTTGGGAGAACCCTTACTAGGCTATGGCTACACCTTC	CASSLGEPLLGYGYTF
TRBV19	TRBD2	15	TRBJ2-1	many	TGTGCCAGTAGTATCTTGACTAGCGTATACAACGAGCAGTTCTTC	CASSILTSVYNEQFF
TRBV6-2/TRBV6-3	NA	14	TRBJ2-3	NA	TGTGCCAGCAGTTACGGCTGGGGCACAGATACGCAGTATTTT	CASSYGWGTDTQYF
TRBV5-6	NA	13	TRBJ1-2	few	TGTGCCAGCAGCCCCAGAAGGTTGGGGGGCTACACCTTC	CASSPRRLGGYTF
TRBV29-1	TRBD1	13	TRBJ2-3	many	TGCAGCGTAGACAGGGGGGGCACAGATACGCAGTATTTT	CSVDRGGTDTQYF
TRBV7-8	NA	17	TRBJ2-2	many	TGTGCCAGCAGGCCGGGTCCCCAAGCGCAGGGGCGCGGGGAGCTGTTTTTT	CASRPGPQAQGRGELFF
TRBV20-1	TRBD2	13	TRBJ2-7	many	TGCAGTGCCGGGCAGGGAGGGTGGTACGAGCAGTACTTC	CSAGQGGWYEQYF
TRBV5-4	NA	14	TRBJ1-4	many	TGTGCCAGCAGCTTGGCAGGGGCCAATGAAAAACTGTTTTTT	CASSLAGANEKLFF
TRBV4-2	NA	13	TRBJ2-3	many	TGTGCCAGCGAGGACCCGAACACAGATACGCAGTATTTT	CASEDPNTDTQYF
TRBV14	NA	15	TRBJ2-7	few	TGTGCCAGCAGCCAAGATAGGAACGGGGCCTACGAGCAGTACTTC	CASSQDRNGAYEQYF
TRBV24-1	NA	20	TRBJ2-3	few	TGTGCCACCAGTGACACGATCTCTTCAGGTTTGGGGGCTAGCACAGATACGCAGTATTTT	CATSDTISSGLGASTDTQYF
TRBV7-2	NA	18	TRBJ2-1	NA	TGTGCCAGCACCACCCGGGGATGGGGGGTAAGCTCCTACAATGAGCAGTTCTTC	CASTTRGWGVSSYNEQFF
TRBV4-1	TRBD2	15	TRBJ2-1	many	TGCGCCAGCAGCCAGCGGACTAGCGACTACAATGAGCAGTTCTTC	CASSQRTSDYNEQFF
TRBV7-3	TRBD1	14	TRBJ2-1	many	TGTGCCAGCAGCTTAGGGGACAGGATCAATGAGCAGTTCTTC	CASSLGDRINEQFF
TRBV7-6	TRBD1	15	TRBJ1-1	many	TGTGCCAGCAGCTTAGGGACAGGGTTAAAGACTGAAGCTTTCTTT	CASSLGTGLKTEAFF
TRBV19	NA	15	TRBJ1-1	NA	TGTGCCAGTAGTATCCGGGGGACTTTGAACACTGAAGCTTTCTTT	CASSIRGTLNTEAFF